These 3 T cell receptor beta chains share one sample of origin, sequenced in a study of OX40 agonist ivuxolimab in advanced cancers. The method was the immunoSEQ multiplex PCR assay. Here the immuneACCESS table is served through TCRdb, limited to in-frame sequences with V and J called. Missing clones are a known gap in these copies; in checked studies unresolved V genes cover under half, and the rest lacks a known reason. This sample comprises tens of thousands of clones, 82% of them detected only once. Of the sample, approximately 22% falls within the top ten clones. The sequenced sample was CD4+ or CD8+ T cells sorted from blood, obtained in a trial of the OX40 agonist ivuxolimab. These receptors were taken from an adult with an advanced solid tumor such as melanoma, head and neck, liver or kidney cancer.

The V and J genes are TRBV11-2 and TRBJ2-2, with D unresolved. CDR3 length: 11 amino acids. Germline V gene sequence: CDR1 SGHAT, CDR2 FQNNGV. The V end was cut by 5 bases, the J end by 11 bases, with 9 bases between. CDR3 sequence reads: CASSGPTELFF. The CDR3 DNA is TGTGCCAGCAGCGGCCCCACTGAGCTGTTTTTT.

This chain connects TRBV18 to TRBJ2-2; TRBD2 matches at 7 bases. The junction had 7 bases not matched to a gene; V was cut back by 4 bases and J by 2 bases. The germline gives CDR1 KGHSH, CDR2 LQKENI. The CDR3 consists of 16 residues. The CDR3 coding sequence is TGTGCCAGCTCACGAGCGGGACTGGGAAACACCGGGGAGCTGTTTTTT. Its protein product is CASSRAGLGNTGELFF. Full variable domain (remainder filled in from reference TRBV18 and TRBJ2-2): NAGVMQNPRHLVRRRGQEARLRCSPMKGHSHVYWYRQLPEEGLKFMVYLQKENIIDESGMPKERFSAEFPKEGPSILRIQQVVRGDSAAYFCASSRAGLGNTGELFFGEGSRLTVL.

The chain recombines TRBV5-4 with TRBJ2-6, with 9 bases lining up with TRBD1. The CDR3 sequence is 16 residues long. Germline V gene sequence: CDR1 SGHNT, CDR2 YYREEE (reference sequence). The V and J ends lost 4 bases and 1 base, in that order; junction bases with no gene match: 3. CDR3 in DNA: TGTGCCAGCAGCCCGACAGGGGGGTCTGGGGCCAACGTCCTGACTTTC. This codes for CASSPTGGSGANVLTF. Full variable domain (outside the CDR3, taken from reference TRBV5-4 and TRBJ2-6): ETGVTQSPTHLIKTRGQQVTLRCSSQSGHNTVSWYQQALGQGPQFIFQYYREEENGRGNFPPRFSGLQFPNYSSELNVNALELDDSALYLCASSPTGGSGANVLTFGAGSRLTVL.